This TCR beta chain is from a study of blood T cell repertoires in COVID-19. Study background: Samples of COVID-19 (acute and convalescent) were obtained from the United States, Italy and Spain. Nucleic acid was either cDNA or gDNA, and it came from T cells, B-cell-depleted T cells, or PBMCs.

Germline V gene sequence: CDR1 MNHNS, CDR2 SASEGT. CDR3 length equals 15 residues. The trim removed 3 bases at V and 4 bases at J, leaving 7 bases unmatched. This clone was counted only a few times. Per the original data handling: Reference gene primer amplification gave nucleated cell count estimates. Assay used: immunoSEQ multiplex PCR; TCRdb lists only in-frame clones, some missing. That table is the source of V, J and clone size, and D and trimming were worked out from the DNA. Of around 140,000 clones listed, 65% to 85% are singletons. Sequencing used peripheral blood. This TCR came from a woman aged 60-70 years with acute or convalescent COVID-19. The genes are TRBV6-1 and TRBJ1-2, with 8 bases lining up with TRBD1. The chain's CDR3 is CASSDRQGFFYGYTF. The CDR3 nucleotides read TGTGCCAGCAGTGACCGACAGGGGTTTTTCTATGGCTACACCTTC.